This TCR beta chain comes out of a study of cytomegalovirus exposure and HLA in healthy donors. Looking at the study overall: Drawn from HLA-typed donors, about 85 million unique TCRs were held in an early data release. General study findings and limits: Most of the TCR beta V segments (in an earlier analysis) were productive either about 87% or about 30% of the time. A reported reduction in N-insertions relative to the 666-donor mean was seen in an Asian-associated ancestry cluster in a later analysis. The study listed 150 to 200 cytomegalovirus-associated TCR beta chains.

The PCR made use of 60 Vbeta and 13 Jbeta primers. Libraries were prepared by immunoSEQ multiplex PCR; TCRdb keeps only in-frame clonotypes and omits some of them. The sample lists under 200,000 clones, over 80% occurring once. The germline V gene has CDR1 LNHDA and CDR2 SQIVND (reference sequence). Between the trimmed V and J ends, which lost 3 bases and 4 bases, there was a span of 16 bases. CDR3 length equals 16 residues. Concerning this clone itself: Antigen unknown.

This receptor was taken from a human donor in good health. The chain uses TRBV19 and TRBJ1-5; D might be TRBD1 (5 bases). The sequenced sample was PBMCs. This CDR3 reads CASSIEAGRWNQPQHF. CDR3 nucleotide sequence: TGTGCCAGTAGTATTGAGGCAGGGAGGTGGAATCAGCCCCAGCATTTT.